The rows below give T cell receptor beta chains drawn from one sample of a study of T cell clonotyping in hematopoietic cell transplantation. Profiled with immunoSEQ multiplex PCR; TCRdb holds only in-frame clones, not every one. The sample gives tens of thousands of clones, around 83% of which show up once; around 5.3% is in the top ten. The sequences come from peripheral blood mononuclear cells, collected before stem cell transplant. The source of these receptors is a man in his sixties with myelodysplastic syndrome. Some clones in this sample may be carry-over from other donors' samples. CDR3s include the opening cysteine and the closing phenylalanine or tryptophan. D genes are given only for firm matches. The size of a clone is reported for some rows only, either as once, few or many, or as a class for expanded clones.

size: .; D: TRBD1; length: 14; J: TRBJ1-1; V: TRBV19; CDR3: CASSWTGKNTEAFF; DNA: TGTGCCAGTAGTTGGACAGGGAAGAACACTGAAGCTTTCTTT
size: once; D: .; length: 17; J: TRBJ1-1; V: TRBV19; CDR3: CASSSLARAVLNTEAFF; DNA: TGTGCCAGTAGTTCCCTGGCCAGGGCAGTACTGAACACTGAAGCTTTCTTT
size: once; D: .; length: 16; J: TRBJ2-6; V: TRBV5-6; CDR3: CASSYSGGGGANVLTF; DNA: TGTGCCAGCAGCTATTCCGGGGGTGGTGGGGCCAACGTCCTGACTTTC
size: .; D: TRBD1; length: 14; J: TRBJ1-1; V: TRBV11-2; CDR3: CASSLWDSGTEAFF; DNA: TGTGCCAGCAGCTTGTGGGACAGTGGCACTGAAGCTTTCTTT
size: .; D: .; length: 14; J: TRBJ1-2; V: TRBV29-1; CDR3: CSVEEGFPDYGYTF; DNA: TGCAGCGTTGAAGAAGGGTTTCCAGACTATGGCTACACCTTC
size: .; D: .; length: 14; J: TRBJ2-7; V: TRBV6-5; CDR3: CASSPIGTSYEQYF; DNA: TGTGCCAGCAGCCCCATAGGGACCTCCTACGAGCAGTACTTC
size: .; D: TRBD1; length: 16; J: TRBJ1-3; V: TRBV4-3; CDR3: CASSHQTGSSGNTIYF; DNA: TGCGCCAGCAGCCACCAGACAGGGTCCTCTGGAAACACCATATATTTT
size: .; D: TRBD2; length: 15; J: TRBJ2-2; V: TRBV7-7; CDR3: CASSLTSGGYGELFF; DNA: TGTGCTAGCAGCCTGACTAGCGGGGGATACGGGGAGCTGTTTTTT
size: .; D: TRBD2; length: 16; J: TRBJ2-2; V: TRBV29-1; CDR3: CSVATSGGTNTGELFF; DNA: TGCAGCGTTGCTACTAGCGGGGGGACGAACACCGGGGAGCTGTTTTTT
size: .; D: .; length: 15; J: TRBJ1-2; V: TRBV6-6; CDR3: CASSYLITKTEGFGF; DNA: TGTGCCAGCAGTTACCTAATTACAAAGACGGAGGGCTTTGGCTTC
size: .; D: .; length: 11; J: TRBJ2-1; V: TRBV7-2; CDR3: CASSAYNEQFF; DNA: TGTGCCAGCTCTGCCTACAATGAGCAGTTCTTC
size: .; D: TRBD1; length: 18; J: TRBJ1-2; V: TRBV18; CDR3: CASSPIPGGARDDDGYTF; DNA: TGTGCCAGCTCACCCATCCCAGGGGGCGCCCGGGATGATGATGGCTACACCTTC
size: .; D: .; length: 13; J: TRBJ1-1; V: TRBV19; CDR3: CASSPGRNTEAFF; DNA: TGTGCCAGTAGCCCAGGTCGAAACACTGAAGCTTTCTTT
size: .; D: TRBD1; length: 16; J: TRBJ1-6; V: TRBV2; CDR3: CASSEARAGGGSPLHF; DNA: TGTGCCAGCAGTGAAGCGCGGGCAGGGGGTGGGTCACCCCTCCACTTT
size: .; D: .; length: 13; J: TRBJ1-1; V: TRBV6-5; CDR3: CASNLKGGARAFF; DNA: TGTGCCAGCAACCTAAAGGGTGGCGCTCGAGCTTTCTTT
size: .; D: TRBD2; length: 16; J: TRBJ2-5; V: TRBV28; CDR3: CASSPRTSGGAETQYF; DNA: TGTGCCAGCAGTCCCCGGACTAGCGGGGGGGCGGAGACCCAGTACTTC